This T cell receptor (beta chain) stems from a study of spatial heterogeneity in lung cancer. Study observations and caveats: The number of expanded tumor alpha and beta chains correlated with mutation number.

One entry per CDR3 protein, called by TCRdb with MiXCR from the 5' RACE reads. The data hold approximately 17,000 distinct CDR3 sequences, with about 7.5% observed a single time. Regarding time point: sample taken at primary tumor resection. The authors sequenced whole RNA from tumor, nontumor lung or frozen PBMC without sorting. Germline-derived CDR1 and CDR2 are SNHLY and FYNNEI. This CDR3 comprises 14 residues. After removal of 9 bases from V and 0 bases from J, the junction contained 4 bases not matched to a gene. This clonotype is termed medium-sized (0.01 to 0.1%). Antigen: not known. The input for sequencing was lung tumor tissue, taken at surgery. The TCR sequence derives from a male donor with early-stage non-small cell lung cancer. The rearrangement uses TRBV2 and TRBJ1-3; TRBD1 aligns across 8 bases. The CDR3 protein is CARSTGDSGNTIYF. In DNA, the CDR3 is TGTGCCAGATCGACAGGGGACTCTGGAAACACCATATATTTT.